Described below is a single TCR beta chain sequence and its context. This CDR3 is 18 amino acids long. Trimming removed 4 bases from V and 8 bases from J; junction bases left unmatched: 11. Germline loops: CDR1 SGHVS, CDR2 FQNEAQ. This entry is derived from a study of blood T cell repertoires in COVID-19. Overall study context: Samples came from the United States, Italy and Spain, spanning acute and convalescent COVID-19.

Repertoires were generated with immunoSEQ multiplex PCR, while TCRdb's copy carries only in-frame clones and drops some. In the table there are tens of thousands of clones, about 85% of which are singletons. The sequence was obtained from a woman over 75 with acute or convalescent COVID-19. The rearrangement uses TRBV7-8 and TRBJ2-1; TRBD2 agrees at 16 bases. The material sequenced was peripheral blood. Here the CDR3 DNA reads TGTGCCAGCAGCTCGGGGACTAGCGGGAGGGTTGGGGGGTATGAGCAGTTCTTC. It specifies CASSSGTSGRVGGYEQFF.